The rows below give T cell receptor beta chains drawn from one sample of a study of T cells in Graves' hyperthyroidism and ophthalmopathy. TCRdb re-called the multiplex PCR reads with MiXCR, one entry per CDR3 protein. The sample shows roughly 710,000 distinct CDR3 sequences, roughly a third of them seen only once. The sequenced material came from blood. These receptors all stem from a woman aged 40 to 50 with Graves' hyperthyroidism. Both conserved end residues are part of each CDR3. A D gene is named only where the DNA matches it firmly. A clone size is listed for some rows: how often the clone was seen (once, few, many), or a class if it is expanded.

>TRBJ1-2|NA|TRBD1|TRBV4-3
TGCGCCAGCAGCCAAGAGTGGGACAGGGATTATGGCTACACCTTC
CASSQEWDRDYGYTF
>TRBJ2-5|few|TRBD1|TRBV6-5
TGTGCCAGCAGTTACCGCATGGGGACAGACCAAGAGACCCAGTACTTC
CASSYRMGTDQETQYF
>TRBJ1-2|many|NA|TRBV7-2
TGTGCCAGCAGCTTATGGCGGGATGGCTACACCTTC
CASSLWRDGYTF
>TRBJ1-3|NA|NA|TRBV7-6
TGTGCCAGCAGCGAGGGTAGCGGGATTAGCTCCTACTCTGGAAACACCATATATTTT
CASSEGSGISSYSGNTIYF
>TRBJ1-2|few|TRBD1|TRBV19
TGTGCCAGTAGGGGGGGACAGGAAGATCCTGGCTACACCTTC
CASRGGQEDPGYTF
>TRBJ2-3|NA|NA|TRBV10-3
TGTGCCATCCAGGGGAGAAACACAGATACGCAGTATTTT
CAIQGRNTDTQYF
>TRBJ2-7|NA|NA|TRBV25-1
TGTACCAGCAGTGAACTGGGCCCCTACGAGCAGTACTTC
CTSSELGPYEQYF
>TRBJ1-1|NA|TRBD1|TRBV4-1
TGCGCCAGCAGCGGGCCACTCAGGGGGACTGAAGCTTTCTTT
CASSGPLRGTEAFF
>TRBJ1-1|many|NA|TRBV4-3
TGTGCCAGCAGCCCCGGTCCGATGAACACTGAAGCTTTCTTT
CASSPGPMNTEAFF
>TRBJ2-7|NA|NA|TRBV2
TGTGCCTGCCAACCAGGGGCCTCCTACGAGCAGTACTTC
CACQPGASYEQYF
>TRBJ1-2|NA|NA|TRBV6-1
TGTGCCAGCAGATTTCTTCAGACAGCTAACTATGGCTACACCTTC
CASRFLQTANYGYTF
>TRBJ2-7|NA|TRBD2|TRBV7-9
TGTGCCAGCAAGAGACTAGCGGGAGTGGGTGAGCAGTACTTC
CASKRLAGVGEQYF
>TRBJ1-1|many|TRBD1|TRBV14
TGTGCCAGCAGCCAATCCTCCGGGACAGAGAACACTGAAGCTTTCTTT
CASSQSSGTENTEAFF
>TRBJ2-5|NA|NA|TRBV2
TGTGCCAGCAGCGGGTCCAGGGGGGAAGGGACCCAGTACTTC
CASSGSRGEGTQYF
>TRBJ2-2|NA|NA|TRBV7-9
TGTGCCAGCAGCTTAGCGCCCCACGGGGAGCTGTTTTTT
CASSLAPHGELFF
>TRBJ2-7|NA|NA|TRBV7-9
TGCGCCAGCAGCCAACGGTCCTGGGACACAGTCTACGAGCAGTACTTC
CASSQRSWDTVYEQYF
>TRBJ1-3|many|NA|TRBV14
TGTGCCAGCAGCCTCGTCGGTGGTACTGGTGGAAACACCATATATTTT
CASSLVGGTGGNTIYF
>TRBJ1-4|few|NA|TRBV12-3/TRBV12-4
TGTGCCAGCAGTTTGGGGCCCCGGGAGGGAAAACTGTTTTTT
CASSLGPREGKLFF
>TRBJ1-2|NA|NA|TRBV7-2
TGTGCCAGCAGCCCCGTCGGGGGATTTCATGGCTACACCTTC
CASSPVGGFHGYTF
>TRBJ2-6|NA|NA|TRBV10-3
TGTGCCATCAGTGAGGCCAGGGGAGATGGGGCCAACGTCCTGACTTTC
CAISEARGDGANVLTF
>TRBJ1-6|many|TRBD1|TRBV2
TGTGCCAGCAGGTCAGACAGGGGTCTTAATTCACCCCTCCACTTT
CASRSDRGLNSPLHF
>TRBJ1-1|many|NA|TRBV25-1
TGTGCCAGCAGTGCGACGGACACTGAAGCTTTCTTT
CASSATDTEAFF
>TRBJ1-1|many|NA|TRBV7-9
TGTGCCAGCAGCTTAAACGTGAACACTGAAGCTTTCTTT
CASSLNVNTEAFF
>TRBJ1-1|few|NA|TRBV19
TGTGCCAGTAGTATCATCGTTGGGCAGGGAGGGTCGGCTGAAGCTTTCTTT
CASSIIVGQGGSAEAFF
>TRBJ1-1|NA|NA|TRBV6-5
TGTGCCAGCAGTTATGCCGGTCCGAGCGGGAACACTGAAGCTTTCTTT
CASSYAGPSGNTEAFF
>TRBJ1-5|NA|TRBD1|TRBV19
TGTGCCAGTAGTCCAAGACAGGGAGGTAGTCAGCCCCAGCATTTT
CASSPRQGGSQPQHF
>TRBJ2-6|many|NA|TRBV5-1
TGCGCCAGCAGCTTGGAGGGGAGCTCTGGGGCCAACGTCCTGACTTTC
CASSLEGSSGANVLTF
>TRBJ1-1|NA|NA|TRBV28
TGTGCCAGCAGTTTAACGGTTTTGGTGAACACTGAAGCTTTCTTT
CASSLTVLVNTEAFF
>TRBJ1-4|NA|TRBD1|TRBV29-1
TGCAGCGTTCCGAAGGGGGCGGGGGGAAGTGAAAAACTGTTTTTT
CSVPKGAGGSEKLFF
>TRBJ1-1|NA|NA|TRBV6-5
TGTGCCAGCAGTTACACAGGGCGGGTACCTGAAGCTTTCTTT
CASSYTGRVPEAFF
>TRBJ2-1|few|TRBD2|TRBV15
TGTGCCACCAGCAGAGGGGAGGGTGAGCAGTTCTTC
CATSRGEGEQFF
>TRBJ1-1|many|NA|TRBV15
TGTGCCACCAGCAGAGGGGAAGGAGGGACTGAAGCTTTCTTT
CATSRGEGGTEAFF
>TRBJ1-5|many|NA|TRBV20-1
TGCAGTGCTCACAGGGTCTATAGCAATCAGCCCCAGCATTTT
CSAHRVYSNQPQHF
>TRBJ2-7|NA|NA|TRBV20-1
TGCAGTGCTAGAGATCAGCGAGGGGGCTACGAGCAGTACTTC
CSARDQRGGYEQYF
>TRBJ1-2|NA|NA|TRBV6-5
TGTGCCAGCAGTTATACGTTACTTAACTATGGCTACACCTTC
CASSYTLLNYGYTF
>TRBJ2-5|many|NA|TRBV10-3
TGTGCCATCAGTGCCCCGGGGAGCTATCGGGAGACCCAGTACTTC
CAISAPGSYRETQYF
>TRBJ2-7|NA|NA|TRBV10-3
TGTGCCATCAGTGCGAAGTACAATGAGCAGTACTTC
CAISAKYNEQYF
>TRBJ1-1|many|TRBD1|TRBV12-3/TRBV12-4
TGTGCCAGCAGGGTCAGGGGGCAGAACACTGAAGCTTTCTTT
CASRVRGQNTEAFF
>TRBJ1-5|many|TRBD1|TRBV6-6
TGTGCCAGCCTAGGCTTGGGTGGGACAGTCAATCAGCCCCAGCATTTT
CASLGLGGTVNQPQHF
>TRBJ2-5|many|NA|TRBV2
TGTGCCAGCAGCGGCCGGGACGGACAAGAGACCCAGTACTTC
CASSGRDGQETQYF
>TRBJ2-7|many|TRBD2|TRBV20-1
TGCAGTGCTCTCTCGTCAGAAGCGGGGTCCTACGAGCAGTACTTC
CSALSSEAGSYEQYF
>TRBJ1-5|many|TRBD1|TRBV19
TGTGCCAGTAGTAAAGACAGGGTGCCCCAGCATTTT
CASSKDRVPQHF
>TRBJ1-4|many|NA|TRBV12-3/TRBV12-4
TGTGCCAGCAGTTTACCGACGGACACGGCGGGGGAAAAACTGTTTTTT
CASSLPTDTAGEKLFF
>TRBJ1-6|few|NA|TRBV7-2
TGTGCCAGCAGCTCAGGGGTCCTGAATTCACCCCTCCACTTT
CASSSGVLNSPLHF
>TRBJ1-2|NA|NA|TRBV6-1
TGTGCCAGCAGTCCCCAGGGAGTCGACTATGGCTACACCTTC
CASSPQGVDYGYTF
>TRBJ1-6|NA|TRBD1|TRBV6-6
TGTGCCAGCAGTTCCCCAGGGGGAAATTCACCCCTCCACTTT
CASSSPGGNSPLHF
>TRBJ2-7|many|TRBD1|TRBV10-3
TGTGCCATAAAGACAGGGGGAGAGCAGTACTTC
CAIKTGGEQYF
>TRBJ1-3|NA|NA|TRBV6-5
TGTGCCAGCAGTTACGACCCAAGCGGCACGGGAAACACCATATATTTT
CASSYDPSGTGNTIYF
>TRBJ1-4|many|NA|TRBV29-1
TGCAGCGTTTCTGAAGTAGCTAATGAAAAACTGTTTTTT
CSVSEVANEKLFF
>TRBJ1-2|many|NA|TRBV7-2
TGTGCCAGCAGCTTCGGGGTTTTGGGCTACACCTTC
CASSFGVLGYTF
>TRBJ1-5|NA|NA|TRBV12-3/TRBV12-4
TGTGCCAGCAGTTTGGGGGGCTTTGTCGATCAGCCCCAGCATTTT
CASSLGGFVDQPQHF
>TRBJ2-7|many|TRBD1|TRBV20-1
TGCAGGAGGGACAGCTCCTACGAGCAGTACTTC
CRRDSSYEQYF
>TRBJ1-6|NA|NA|TRBV6-1
TGTGCCAGCAACGACTTCTCCTATAATTCACCCCTCCACTTT
CASNDFSYNSPLHF
>TRBJ2-5|NA|TRBD2|TRBV19
TGTGCCAGTAGTATCACCAGCGGGGGGACTAGAGAGACCCAGTACTTC
CASSITSGGTRETQYF
>TRBJ1-1|once|NA|TRBV10-3
TGTGCCATCAGTTACTCGGAATGGGGGAAGGAGATGAACACTGAAGCTTTCTTT
CAISYSEWGKEMNTEAFF
>TRBJ1-2|many|NA|TRBV10-2
TGCGCCAGCAGTTGGGCTACGGAGGTTTCAAACTATGGCTACACCTTC
CASSWATEVSNYGYTF
>TRBJ1-5|many|NA|TRBV7-2
TGTGCCAGCAGCTCCCCCTTGGTAGGAGAAGGCAATCAGCCCCAGCATTTT
CASSSPLVGEGNQPQHF
>TRBJ1-2|many|NA|TRBV15
TGTGCCACCAGCAGAGATAGTCCAAACTATGGCTACACCTTC
CATSRDSPNYGYTF
>TRBJ2-7|many|NA|TRBV7-9
TGTGCCAGCAGCTTAGGGGGTCTGCTAGCATCCGAGCAGTACTTC
CASSLGGLLASEQYF